This T cell receptor beta chain was found in a study of blood T cell repertoires in COVID-19. In the study overall: There were acute and convalescent COVID-19 samples, and they came from the United States, Italy and Spain. In each case, the material was cDNA or gDNA derived from T cells, B-cell-depleted T cells, or PBMCs.

The CDR3 totals 14 residues. Germline V lookup: CDR1 MNHEY, CDR2 SVGAGI. V shed 2 bases and J shed 5 bases, with 10 bases lying between them. Profiled with immunoSEQ multiplex PCR; TCRdb holds only in-frame clones, not every one. The sample holds approximately 200,000 clones, 88% seen once. The source is a woman in her 30s with acute or convalescent COVID-19. Sequenced sample: peripheral blood. V usage is TRBV6-5 and J usage is TRBJ2-1, with D uncertain. In DNA form, the CDR3 reads TGTGCCAGCAGTTACCTGCGCGGTAACAATGAGCAGTTCTTC. This codes for CASSYLRGNNEQFF.